The clone carrying this T cell receptor beta chain occurred many times. The data were taken from a study of T-cell reconstitution after alpha-beta-depleted transplantation in children. The CDR3 is 14 amino acids. V lost 0 bases and J 3 bases, leaving 9 bases between the germline ends. Germline CDR1 reads SGHRS; CDR2 reads YFSETQ. The library targeted TCRbeta and was prepared with unique molecular identifiers. TCRdb passed the PCR reads through MiXCR, listing each CDR3 protein once. The top ten hold approximately 6.2% of the sample, which has roughly 200,000 distinct CDR3 sequences, 8% to 9.5% seen once.

The sequence came from a human donor who donated a stem cell graft to a child with acute lymphoblastic leukemia. This chain uses TRBV5-1 with TRBJ1-1; no reliable D call. The sequencing here drew on PBMCs from the stem cell graft donor, taken from the stem cell graft. The CDR3 here is CASSLGNGDTEAFF. The CDR3 bases are TGCGCCAGCAGCTTGGGGAACGGGGACACTGAAGCTTTCTTT.